These T cell receptor beta chains were read from a single sample in a study of blood T cell repertoires in COVID-19. Only in-frame clones appear in the TCRdb table, and some are missing; sequencing was by immunoSEQ multiplex PCR. The table shows nearly 40,000 clones, with over 75% occurring only once. Specimen: peripheral blood. The receptor set was obtained from a woman in her 70s with acute or convalescent COVID-19. The CDR3 runs from the conserved cysteine through the conserved F or W. D genes are given only for firm matches. Not every row has a clone size; where given, it reads once, few, many or a size class.

- | TRBJ2-3 | TRBV7-2 | - | TGTGCCAGCAGCTTAGGCACTGCACGGGGAGATACGCAGTATTTT | CASSLGTARGDTQYF
once | TRBJ2-1 | TRBV19 | - | TGTGCCAGTAGTCCCCATACTCTAACGAGCTCCTACAATGAGCAGTTCTTC | CASSPHTLTSSYNEQFF
- | TRBJ2-2 | TRBV18 | TRBD1 | TGTGCCAGCTCATTCGGACAGGACACCGGGGAGCTGTTTTTT | CASSFGQDTGELFF
- | TRBJ2-5 | TRBV6-5 | - | TGTGCCAGCACGCCCGGCCAAGAGACCCAGTACTTC | CASTPGQETQYF
- | TRBJ1-5 | TRBV27 | TRBD1 | TGTGCCAGCAGTTTATTTGGGGGGACAGTCCCCCCTTATAGCAATCAGCCCCAGCATTTT | CASSLFGGTVPPYSNQPQHF
- | TRBJ2-5 | TRBV3-1/TRBV3-2 | TRBD1 | TGTGCCAGCAGCCAAGAACACACAGGGGAGGAGACCCAGTACTTC | CASSQEHTGEETQYF
- | TRBJ1-5 | TRBV5-8 | - | TGTGCCAGCAGCTTGGGGAGGACTGCCGTTAATAGCAATCAGCCCCAGCATTTT | CASSLGRTAVNSNQPQHF
- | TRBJ2-1 | TRBV27 | TRBD1 | TGTGCCAGCAGTTTTTCGTGGGACAGGACCGAGCAGTTCTTC | CASSFSWDRTEQFF
- | TRBJ1-5 | TRBV6-5 | - | TGTGCCAGCAGGAACGCCAGAAATCAGCCCCAGCATTTT | CASRNARNQPQHF
- | TRBJ2-3 | TRBV20-1 | - | TGCAGTGCCGGGGAGTGGGATACGCAGTATTTT | CSAGEWDTQYF
- | TRBJ2-5 | TRBV4-2 | - | TGTGCCAGCAGCCAAGGGACTATACGAGAGACCCAGTACTTC | CASSQGTIRETQYF
- | TRBJ2-2 | TRBV13 | TRBD2 | TGTGCCAGCAGCTCGGAGGGGTCAGTAGCGGGAGCGAACACCGGGGAGCTGTTTTTT | CASSSEGSVAGANTGELFF
- | TRBJ2-1 | TRBV7-2 | TRBD2 | TGTGCCAGCAGCGCAGTTTTGGCTAGCGGGCGAAATGAGCAGTTCTTC | CASSAVLASGRNEQFF
- | TRBJ1-5 | TRBV5-1 | - | TGCGCCAGCAGCTTGAACACCAATCAGCCCCAGCATTTT | CASSLNTNQPQHF
- | TRBJ1-5 | TRBV30 | - | TGTGCCTGGAGTGTAGAGGGGGGCAATCAGCCCCAGCATTTT | CAWSVEGGNQPQHF
- | TRBJ2-3 | TRBV5-1 | TRBD1 | TGCGCCAGCAGCCTCGTGACAGGGGGCAGGGATACGCAGTATTTT | CASSLVTGGRDTQYF
once | TRBJ2-2 | TRBV6-5 | - | TGTGCCAGTAGGACAGAATCCGGGGAGCTGTTTTTT | CASRTESGELFF
- | TRBJ2-1 | TRBV24-1 | - | TGTGCCACCAGTGATCCGAGCGGCTCCTACAATGAGCAGTTCTTC | CATSDPSGSYNEQFF
- | TRBJ2-1 | TRBV24-1 | - | TGTGCCACCAGTGATTTCGGCTCCAGGGAGCAGTTCTTC | CATSDFGSREQFF
- | TRBJ2-2 | TRBV18 | TRBD2 | TGTGCCAGCTCACCAACTAGCGGGGACACCGGGGAGCTGTTTTTT | CASSPTSGDTGELFF
- | TRBJ1-6 | TRBV6-6 | - | TGTGCCAGCAGCATTGTGGAGACTAATTCACCCCTCCACTTT | CASSIVETNSPLHF
- | TRBJ1-4 | TRBV5-1 | - | TGCGCCAGCAGCTCAAATTCAAATGAAAAACTGTTTTTT | CASSSNSNEKLFF
- | TRBJ2-1 | TRBV9 | TRBD2 | TGTGCCAGCAGCGCCATAGCGGGGGGTTACAATGAGCAGTTCTTC | CASSAIAGGYNEQFF
- | TRBJ2-1 | TRBV11-3 | - | TGTGCCAGCAGCTCCCTAACTGGAGCTGCGAAGGGGAACAATGAGCAGTTCTTC | CASSSLTGAAKGNNEQFF
- | TRBJ1-2 | TRBV27 | TRBD1 | TGTGCCAGCAGTTTGACAGGGGGGACCTATGGCTACACCTTC | CASSLTGGTYGYTF
few | TRBJ1-5 | TRBV27 | TRBD1 | TGTGCCAGCAGTGTAAGGACAGGGGAGAATCAGCCCCAGCATTTT | CASSVRTGENQPQHF
once | TRBJ1-1 | TRBV19 | - | TGTGCCAGTAGTGCTGACTACGGGATCAGAAACACTGAAGCTTTCTTT | CASSADYGIRNTEAFF
- | TRBJ2-3 | TRBV10-3 | - | TGTGCCACCGACGACGGAGCCACAGATACGCAGTATTTT | CATDDGATDTQYF
- | TRBJ2-4 | TRBV27 | TRBD2 | TGTGCCAGCAGTTGGGGGGGATTGACCAAAAACATTCAGTACTTC | CASSWGGLTKNIQYF
- | TRBJ2-4 | TRBV7-9 | - | TGTGCCAGCAGCTTACCAGACAAAAACATTCAGTACTTC | CASSLPDKNIQYF
- | TRBJ1-5 | TRBV4-1 | - | TGCGCCAGCAGCCAAGGGAATGCGGGGATCGGTCAGCCCCAGCATTTT | CASSQGNAGIGQPQHF